These 7 T cell receptor beta chains share one sample of origin, sequenced in a study of shared T cell receptors in the human thymus. Only in-frame clones appear in the TCRdb table, and some are missing; sequencing was by immunoSEQ multiplex PCR. The sample shows hundreds of thousands of clones, roughly 86% of them seen only once. The same sample was also studied in work on human thymus T cells.

The material sequenced was thymocytes. The receptors originated from a boy under two years old with a congenital heart defect.

CDR3 protein: CATSRRQGSGANVLTF. In DNA form, the CDR3 reads TGTGCCACCAGCAGGCGACAGGGCAGTGGGGCCAACGTCCTGACTTTC. This rearrangement joins TRBV15 to TRBJ2-6, with 7 positions matching TRBD1. Germline values: CDR1 LNHNV, CDR2 YYDKDF (reference sequence). This CDR3 spans 16 amino acids. The junction had 5 bases not matched to a gene; V was cut back by 3 bases and J by 3 bases. The full variable domain, in which reference TRBV15 and TRBJ2-6 provide the parts outside the CDR3, is DAMVIQNPRYQVTQFGKPVTLSCSQTLNHNVMYWYQQKSSQAPKLLFHYYDKDFNNEADTPDNFQSRRPNTSFCFLDIRSPGLGDTAMYLCATSRRQGSGANVLTFGAGSRLTVL.

The chain carries TRBV28 and TRBJ2-7, with a tentative D call TRBD1 (5 bases). Deletions cut 6 bases from V and 8 bases from J, with 14 bases between. Germline CDR1 and CDR2: MDHEN and SYDVKM. CDR3 size: 12 residues. CDR3 in amino acids: CASSPQGYQQYF. DNA for the CDR3: TGTGCCAGCAGCCCTCAGGGATATCAGCAGTACTTC.

The chain is built from TRBV28 and TRBJ2-7; 8 bases line up with TRBD1. Germline V CDR1 and CDR2: MDHEN, SYDVKM. V was pared by 6 bases and J by 6 bases, with 10 bases of the junction left unmatched. The CDR3 has 14 amino acids. CDR3 sequence reads: CASRVQGEAPEQYF. The CDR3 nucleotides are TGTGCCAGCAGAGTACAGGGGGAGGCTCCCGAGCAGTACTTC.

The chain combines TRBV5-4 with TRBJ2-3; D is possibly TRBD2 (6 bases). This CDR3 comprises 14 residues. V was clipped by 4 bases and J by 2 bases, with 11 bases between them. CDR1 is SGHNT and CDR2 is YYREEE in the germline V gene (reference sequence). CDR3 in amino acids: CASSRPDYTDTQYF. DNA for the CDR3: TGTGCCAGCAGCCGGCCGGACTACACAGATACGCAGTATTTT.

V gene TRBV19 combines with J gene TRBJ2-1; 9 bases are shared with TRBD2. Germline V lookup: CDR1 LNHDA, CDR2 SQIVND (reference sequence). CDR3 length: 13 residues. The V gene end was trimmed by 10 bases and the J gene end by 3 bases; junction bases not matched to a gene: 4. The CDR3 spells CATLAGDYNEQFF. DNA of the CDR3: TGTGCCACTTTAGCGGGAGACTACAATGAGCAGTTCTTC.

V is TRBV19 and J is TRBJ2-4; D perhaps matches TRBD1 (6 bases). Germline V gene lookup returns CDR1 LNHDA and CDR2 SQIVND (reference sequence). With 6 bases removed from V and 5 bases from J, the gap between germline ends came to 11 bases. This CDR3 spans 13 amino acids. DNA for the CDR3: TGTGCCAGTAGACCGGGACACCAAAACATTCAGTACTTC. Its translation is CASRPGHQNIQYF.

V and J are TRBV28 and TRBJ2-7; D gene ambiguous. CDR3 length equals 13 residues. Deletions cut 5 bases from V and 4 bases from J, with 12 bases between. CDR1 MDHEN and CDR2 SYDVKM come from the germline V gene. The CDR3 sequence: CASSRRDGYEQYF. In DNA, the CDR3 is TGTGCCAGCAGTCGGAGAGACGGTTACGAGCAGTACTTC.